This record covers a single TCR beta chain. Using immunoSEQ multiplex PCR, the repertoire was profiled, and TCRdb retains in-frame clones only, with some absent. The sample yields roughly 100,000 clones, 88% seen once. This sample was taken from a study of control samples from healthy donors and cancer patients. This receptor was identified in a man younger than 40 in good health. Sample: blood.

CDR3 nucleotides: TGTGCCAGCAGTTCGAATGCCGATGAGCAGTTCTTC. This encodes CASSSNADEQFF. The V call is TRBV6-5, the J call TRBJ2-1; no reliable D call. Between the trimmed V and J ends, which lost 4 bases and 8 bases, there was a span of 9 bases. The CDR3 loop spans 12 amino acids. In germline, CDR1 is MNHEY, CDR2 SVGAGI.